The T cell receptor beta chain described here comes from a study of T cell repertoires in cytomegalovirus infection. Study at large: Well-studied HLA-B-restricted epitopes and recently identified HLA-C-restricted epitopes of CMV were both used in the study.

The CDR3 runs 14 residues. Germline CDR1 reads SGHVS; CDR2 reads FQNEAQ. The V end lost 0 bases, the J end lost 5 bases, and 9 bases lay between the germline ends. Findings of the study overall: Carriers of CMV and the relevant HLA type were discriminated by public TCR beta frequency. Dominating the ex vivo response were HLA-C-restricted CMV-specific TCR beta clonotypes.

This clonotype was detected a few times. Its antigen remains unidentified. TCRdb analysed the reads with MiXCR anew, one entry per CDR3 protein. The sample lists about 740,000 distinct CDR3 sequences; around 30% were seen once. This TCR derives from a human donor in good health (CMV status not recorded). Some clones in this sample may be carry-over from other donors' samples. The chain joins TRBV7-8 to TRBJ2-3; no clear D. Sequencing was performed on cultured PBMCs, taken from culture after CMV antigen stimulation. The chain's CDR3 is CASSLASGEDTQYF. The CDR3 DNA follows: TGTGCCAGCAGCTTAGCGTCTGGGGAAGATACGCAGTATTTT.